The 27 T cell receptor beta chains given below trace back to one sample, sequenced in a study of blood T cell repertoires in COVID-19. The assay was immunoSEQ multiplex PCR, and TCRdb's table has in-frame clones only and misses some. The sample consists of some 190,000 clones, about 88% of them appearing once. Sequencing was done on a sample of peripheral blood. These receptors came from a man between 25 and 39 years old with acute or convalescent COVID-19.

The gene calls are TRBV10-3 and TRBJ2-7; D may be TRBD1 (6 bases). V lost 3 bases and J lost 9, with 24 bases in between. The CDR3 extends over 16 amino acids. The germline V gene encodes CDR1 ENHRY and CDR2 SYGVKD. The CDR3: CAISEVIGQTLTRQYF. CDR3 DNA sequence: TGTGCCATCAGTGAAGTAATTGGACAGACCCTTACGAGGCAGTACTTC.

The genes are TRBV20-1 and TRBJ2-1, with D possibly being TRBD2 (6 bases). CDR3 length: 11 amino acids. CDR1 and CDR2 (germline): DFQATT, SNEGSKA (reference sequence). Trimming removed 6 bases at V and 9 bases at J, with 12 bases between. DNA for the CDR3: TGCAGTGCCGACGTCGGGGGTGAGCAGTTCTTC. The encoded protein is CSADVGGEQFF.

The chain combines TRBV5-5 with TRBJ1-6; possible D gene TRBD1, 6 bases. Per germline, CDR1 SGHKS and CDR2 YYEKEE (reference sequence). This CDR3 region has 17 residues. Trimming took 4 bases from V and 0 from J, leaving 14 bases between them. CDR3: CASSPGGPSSYNSPLHF. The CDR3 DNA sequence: TGTGCCAGCAGCCCTGGGGGCCCTAGCTCCTATAATTCACCCCTCCACTTT. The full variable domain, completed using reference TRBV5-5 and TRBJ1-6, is DAGVTQSPTHLIKTRGQQVTLRCSPISGHKSVSWYQQVLGQGPQFIFQYYEKEERGRGNFPDRFSARQFPNYSSELNVNALLLGDSALYLCASSPGGPSSYNSPLHFGNGTRLTVT.

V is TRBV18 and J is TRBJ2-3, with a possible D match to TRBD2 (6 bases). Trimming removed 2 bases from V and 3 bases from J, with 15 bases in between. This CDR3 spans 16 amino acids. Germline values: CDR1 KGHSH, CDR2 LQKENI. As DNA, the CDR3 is TGTGCCAGCTCACCAGTTTGGGGAGGACAAACAGATACGCAGTATTTT. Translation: CASSPVWGGQTDTQYF. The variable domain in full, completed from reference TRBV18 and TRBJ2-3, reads NAGVMQNPRHLVRRRGQEARLRCSPMKGHSHVYWYRQLPEEGLKFMVYLQKENIIDESGMPKERFSAEFPKEGPSILRIQQVVRGDSAAYFCASSPVWGGQTDTQYFGPGTRLTVL.

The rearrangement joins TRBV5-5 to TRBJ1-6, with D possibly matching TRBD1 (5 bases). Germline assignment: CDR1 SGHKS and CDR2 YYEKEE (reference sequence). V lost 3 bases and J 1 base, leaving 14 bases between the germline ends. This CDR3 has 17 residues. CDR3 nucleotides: TGTGCCAGCAGCTCGTCCATCGGGGGGTCCTATAATTCACCCCTCCACTTT. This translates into CASSSSIGGSYNSPLHF. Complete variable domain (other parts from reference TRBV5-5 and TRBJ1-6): DAGVTQSPTHLIKTRGQQVTLRCSPISGHKSVSWYQQVLGQGPQFIFQYYEKEERGRGNFPDRFSARQFPNYSSELNVNALLLGDSALYLCASSSSIGGSYNSPLHFGNGTRLTVT.

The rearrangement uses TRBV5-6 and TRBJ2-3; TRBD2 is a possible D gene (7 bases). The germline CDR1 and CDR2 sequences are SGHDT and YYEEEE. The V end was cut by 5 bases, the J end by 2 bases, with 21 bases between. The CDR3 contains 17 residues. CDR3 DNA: TGTGCCAGCAGAGAGACCTCGAGGGGGGGAACCACAGATACGCAGTATTTT. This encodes CASRETSRGGTTDTQYF.

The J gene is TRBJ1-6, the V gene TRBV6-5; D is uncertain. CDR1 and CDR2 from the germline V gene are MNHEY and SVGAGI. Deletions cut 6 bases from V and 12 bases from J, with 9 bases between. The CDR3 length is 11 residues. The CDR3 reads CASRDYRPLHF. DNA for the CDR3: TGTGCCAGCAGGGACTACAGACCCCTCCACTTT.

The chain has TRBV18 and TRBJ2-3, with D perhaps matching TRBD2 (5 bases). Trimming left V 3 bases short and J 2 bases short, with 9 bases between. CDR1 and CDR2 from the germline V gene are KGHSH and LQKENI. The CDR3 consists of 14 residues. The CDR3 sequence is CASSPDSVTDTQYF. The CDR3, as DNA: TGTGCCAGCTCACCGGACTCGGTCACAGATACGCAGTATTTT.

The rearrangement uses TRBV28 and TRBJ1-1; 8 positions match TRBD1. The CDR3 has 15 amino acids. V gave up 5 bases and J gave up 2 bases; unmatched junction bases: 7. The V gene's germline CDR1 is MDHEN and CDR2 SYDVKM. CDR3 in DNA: TGTGCCAGCAGTCCACACAGGGGGGACAACACTGAAGCTTTCTTT. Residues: CASSPHRGDNTEAFF.

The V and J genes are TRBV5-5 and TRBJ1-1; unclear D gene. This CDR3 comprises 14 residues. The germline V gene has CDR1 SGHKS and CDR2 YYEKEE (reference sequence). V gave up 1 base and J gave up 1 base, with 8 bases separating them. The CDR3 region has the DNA TGTGCCAGCAGCTTGATGAACAGGAACACTGAAGCTTTCTTT. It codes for CASSLMNRNTEAFF. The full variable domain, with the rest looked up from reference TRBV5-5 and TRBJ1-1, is DAGVTQSPTHLIKTRGQQVTLRCSPISGHKSVSWYQQVLGQGPQFIFQYYEKEERGRGNFPDRFSARQFPNYSSELNVNALLLGDSALYLCASSLMNRNTEAFFGQGTRLTVV.

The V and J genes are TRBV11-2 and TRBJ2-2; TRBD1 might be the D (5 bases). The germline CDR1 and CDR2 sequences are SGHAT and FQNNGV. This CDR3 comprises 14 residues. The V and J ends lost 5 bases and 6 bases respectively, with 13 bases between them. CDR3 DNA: TGTGCCAGCAGCCAGGGCCTATTGGCCGGGGAGCTGTTTTTT. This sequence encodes CASSQGLLAGELFF.

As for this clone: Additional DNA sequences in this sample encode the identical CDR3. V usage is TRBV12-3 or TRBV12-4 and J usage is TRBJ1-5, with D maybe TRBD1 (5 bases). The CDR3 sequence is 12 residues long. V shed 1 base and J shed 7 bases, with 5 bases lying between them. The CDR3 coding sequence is TGTGCCAGCAGTTTAGGGGGCCAGCCCCAGCATTTT. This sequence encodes CASSLGGQPQHF.

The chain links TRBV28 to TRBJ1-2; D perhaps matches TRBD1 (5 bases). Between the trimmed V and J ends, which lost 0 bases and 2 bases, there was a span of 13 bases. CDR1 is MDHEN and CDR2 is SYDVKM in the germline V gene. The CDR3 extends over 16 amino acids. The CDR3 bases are TGTGCCAGCAGTTTATGGGGGCTAGACAGAAACTATGGCTACACCTTC. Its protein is CASSLWGLDRNYGYTF.

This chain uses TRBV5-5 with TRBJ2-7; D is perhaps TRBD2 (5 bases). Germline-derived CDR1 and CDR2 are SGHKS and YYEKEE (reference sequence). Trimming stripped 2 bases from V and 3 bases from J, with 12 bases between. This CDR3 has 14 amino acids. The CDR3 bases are TGTGCCAGCAGCTTAACAGTAGCGAACTACGAGCAGTACTTC. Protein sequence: CASSLTVANYEQYF.

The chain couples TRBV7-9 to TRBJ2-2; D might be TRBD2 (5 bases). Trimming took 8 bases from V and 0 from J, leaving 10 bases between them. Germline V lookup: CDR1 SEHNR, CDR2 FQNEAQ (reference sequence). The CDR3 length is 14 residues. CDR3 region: CASGRGSNTGELFF. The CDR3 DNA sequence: TGTGCCAGCGGTAGAGGGTCGAACACCGGGGAGCTGTTTTTT.

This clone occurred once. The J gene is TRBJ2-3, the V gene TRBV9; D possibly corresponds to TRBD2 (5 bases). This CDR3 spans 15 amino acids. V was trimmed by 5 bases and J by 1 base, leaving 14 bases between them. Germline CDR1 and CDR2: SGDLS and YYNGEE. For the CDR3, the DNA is TGTGCCAGCAGTGAACTAGGAGTCGGCACAGATACGCAGTATTTT. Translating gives CASSELGVGTDTQYF. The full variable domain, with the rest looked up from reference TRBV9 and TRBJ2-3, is DSGVTQTPKHLITATGQRVTLRCSPRSGDLSVYWYQQSLDQGLQFLIQYYNGEERAKGNILERFSAQQFPDLHSELNLSSLELGDSALYFCASSELGVGTDTQYFGPGTRLTVL.

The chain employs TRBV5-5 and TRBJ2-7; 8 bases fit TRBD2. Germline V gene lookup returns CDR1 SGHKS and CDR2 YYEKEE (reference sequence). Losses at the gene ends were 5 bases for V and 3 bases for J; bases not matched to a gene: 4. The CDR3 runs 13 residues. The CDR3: CASRTGLVYEQYF. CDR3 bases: TGTGCCAGCAGGACGGGACTAGTCTACGAGCAGTACTTC.

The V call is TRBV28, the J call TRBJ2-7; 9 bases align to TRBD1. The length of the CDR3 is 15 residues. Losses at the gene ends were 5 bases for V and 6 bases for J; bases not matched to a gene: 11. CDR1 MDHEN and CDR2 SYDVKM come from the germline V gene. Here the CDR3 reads CASSPVGQGRSEQYF. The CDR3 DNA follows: TGTGCCAGCAGTCCCGTGGGACAGGGAAGGAGCGAGCAGTACTTC.

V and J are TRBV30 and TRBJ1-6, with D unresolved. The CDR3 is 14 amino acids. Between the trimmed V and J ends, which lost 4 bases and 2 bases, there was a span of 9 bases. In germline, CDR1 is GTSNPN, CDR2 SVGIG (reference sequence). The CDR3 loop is CAWTGAPYNSPLHF. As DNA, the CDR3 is TGTGCCTGGACAGGCGCTCCCTATAATTCACCCCTCCACTTT.

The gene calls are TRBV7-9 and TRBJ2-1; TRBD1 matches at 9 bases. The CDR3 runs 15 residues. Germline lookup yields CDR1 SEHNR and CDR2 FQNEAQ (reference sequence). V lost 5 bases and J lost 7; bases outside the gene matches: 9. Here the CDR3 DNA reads TGTGCCAGCAGCACCGGGACAGGGTTGGGGAATGAGCAGTTCTTC. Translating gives CASSTGTGLGNEQFF.

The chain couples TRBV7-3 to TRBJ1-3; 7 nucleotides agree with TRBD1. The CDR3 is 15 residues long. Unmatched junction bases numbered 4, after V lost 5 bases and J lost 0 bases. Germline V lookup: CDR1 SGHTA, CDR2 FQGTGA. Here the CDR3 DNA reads TGTGCCAGCAGCCCAGGGGGAGTCTCTGGAAACACCATATATTTT. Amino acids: CASSPGGVSGNTIYF.

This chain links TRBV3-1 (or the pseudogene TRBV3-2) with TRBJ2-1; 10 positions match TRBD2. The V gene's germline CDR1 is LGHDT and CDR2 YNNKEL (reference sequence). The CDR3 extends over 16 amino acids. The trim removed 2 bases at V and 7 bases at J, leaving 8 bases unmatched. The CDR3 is CASSQSHSGGLNEQFF. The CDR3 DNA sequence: TGTGCCAGCAGCCAAAGTCATAGCGGGGGGTTAAATGAGCAGTTCTTC.

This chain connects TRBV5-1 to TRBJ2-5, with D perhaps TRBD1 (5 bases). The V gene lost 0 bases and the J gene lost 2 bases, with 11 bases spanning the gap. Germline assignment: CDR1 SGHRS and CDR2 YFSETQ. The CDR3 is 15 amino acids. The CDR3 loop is CASSLVDIPQETQYF. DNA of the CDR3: TGCGCCAGCAGCTTGGTGGACATCCCACAAGAGACCCAGTACTTC. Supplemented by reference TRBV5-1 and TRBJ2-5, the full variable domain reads KAGVTQTPRYLIKTRGQQVTLSCSPISGHRSVSWYQQTPGQGLQFLFEYFSETQRNKGNFPGRFSGRQFSNSRSEMNVSTLELGDSALYLCASSLVDIPQETQYFGPGTRLLVL.

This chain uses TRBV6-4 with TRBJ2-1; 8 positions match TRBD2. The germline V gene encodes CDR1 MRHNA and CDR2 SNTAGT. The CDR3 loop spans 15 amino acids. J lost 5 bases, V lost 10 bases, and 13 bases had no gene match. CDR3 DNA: TGTGCCACGGCAGGACAGCGGGGGCCGCACAATGAGCAGTTCTTC. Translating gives CATAGQRGPHNEQFF.

The CDR3 DNA reads as TGTGCCAGCCTTTTAAATTGGGGACAGAGGTATGGCTACACCTTC. Encoded protein: CASLLNWGQRYGYTF. This chain uses TRBV28 with TRBJ1-2; the match to TRBD1 covers 7 bases. Germline values: CDR1 MDHEN, CDR2 SYDVKM. J was trimmed by 5 bases and V by 8 bases; bases with no gene match: 14. The CDR3 is 15 amino acids.

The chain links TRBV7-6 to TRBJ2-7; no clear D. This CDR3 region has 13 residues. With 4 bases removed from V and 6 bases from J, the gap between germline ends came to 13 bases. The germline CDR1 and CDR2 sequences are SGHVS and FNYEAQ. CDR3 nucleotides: TGTGCCAGCAGCTCGACATGGGCTCGCGAGCAGTACTTC. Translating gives CASSSTWAREQYF. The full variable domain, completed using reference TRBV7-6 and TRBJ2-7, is GAGVSQSPRYKVTKRGQDVALRCDPISGHVSLYWYRQALGQGPEFLTYFNYEAQQDKSGLPNDRFSAERPEGSISTLTIQRTEQRDSAMYRCASSSTWAREQYFGPGTRLTVT.

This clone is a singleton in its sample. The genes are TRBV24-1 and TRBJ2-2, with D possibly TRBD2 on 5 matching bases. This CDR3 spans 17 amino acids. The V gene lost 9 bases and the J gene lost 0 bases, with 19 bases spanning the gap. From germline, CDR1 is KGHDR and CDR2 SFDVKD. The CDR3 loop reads CATEGFYRDSNTGELFF. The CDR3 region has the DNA TGTGCCACCGAGGGATTCTACCGGGATTCGAACACCGGGGAGCTGTTTTTT.